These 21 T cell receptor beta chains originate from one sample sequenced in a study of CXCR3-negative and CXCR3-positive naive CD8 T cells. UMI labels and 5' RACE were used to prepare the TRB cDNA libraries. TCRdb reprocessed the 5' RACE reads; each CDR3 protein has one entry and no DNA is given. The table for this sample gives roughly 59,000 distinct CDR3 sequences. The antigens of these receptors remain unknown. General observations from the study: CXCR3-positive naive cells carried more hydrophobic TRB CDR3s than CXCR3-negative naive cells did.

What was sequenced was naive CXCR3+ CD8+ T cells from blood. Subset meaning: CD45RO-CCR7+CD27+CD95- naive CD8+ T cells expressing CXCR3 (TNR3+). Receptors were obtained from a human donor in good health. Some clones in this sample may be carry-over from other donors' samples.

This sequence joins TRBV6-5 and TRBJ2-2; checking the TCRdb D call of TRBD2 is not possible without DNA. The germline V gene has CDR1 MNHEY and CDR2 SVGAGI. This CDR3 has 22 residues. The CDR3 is CASSRGLAGGKSSRMNTGELFF.

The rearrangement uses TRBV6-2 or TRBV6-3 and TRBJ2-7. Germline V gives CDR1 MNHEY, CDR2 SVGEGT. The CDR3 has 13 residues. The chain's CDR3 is CASSYPIYYEQYF.

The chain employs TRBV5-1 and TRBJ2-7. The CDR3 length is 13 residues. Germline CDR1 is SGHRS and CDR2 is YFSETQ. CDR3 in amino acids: CASSLAMEREQYF.

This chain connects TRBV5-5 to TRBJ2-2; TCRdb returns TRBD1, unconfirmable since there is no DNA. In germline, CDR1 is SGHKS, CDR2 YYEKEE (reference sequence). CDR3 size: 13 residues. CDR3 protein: CASRRGPSGELFF.

CDR3 in amino acids: CASSERADTGELFF. J is TRBJ2-2 and V is TRBV6-4. CDR3 length equals 14 residues. CDR1 is MRHNA, CDR2 SNTAGT, per germline.

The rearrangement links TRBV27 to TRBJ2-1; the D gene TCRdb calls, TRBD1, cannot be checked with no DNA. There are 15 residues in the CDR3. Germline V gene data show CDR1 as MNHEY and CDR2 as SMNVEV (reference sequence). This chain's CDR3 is CASRGVAGPYNEQFF.

The CDR3 sequence: CASSPLWATGGGGQPQHF. The chain has TRBV28 and TRBJ1-5; the TCRdb D gene call, TRBD1, has no DNA to confirm it. Germline CDR1 reads MDHEN; CDR2 reads SYDVKM. There are 18 residues in the CDR3.

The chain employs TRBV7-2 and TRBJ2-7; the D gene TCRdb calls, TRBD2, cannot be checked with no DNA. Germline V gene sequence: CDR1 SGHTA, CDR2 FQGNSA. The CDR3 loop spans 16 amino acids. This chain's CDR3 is CASLLTGASGNYEQYF.

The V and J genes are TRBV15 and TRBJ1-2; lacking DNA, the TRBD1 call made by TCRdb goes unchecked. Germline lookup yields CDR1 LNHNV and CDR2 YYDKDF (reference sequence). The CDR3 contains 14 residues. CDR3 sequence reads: CATSSTGGVYGYTF.

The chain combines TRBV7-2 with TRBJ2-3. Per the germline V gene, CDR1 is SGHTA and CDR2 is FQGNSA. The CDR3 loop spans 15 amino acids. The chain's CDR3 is CASSLDRPNTDTQYF.

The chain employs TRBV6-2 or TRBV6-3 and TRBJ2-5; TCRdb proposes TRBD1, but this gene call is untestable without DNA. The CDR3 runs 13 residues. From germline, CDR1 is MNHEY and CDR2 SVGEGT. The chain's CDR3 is CASSPQDFETQYF.

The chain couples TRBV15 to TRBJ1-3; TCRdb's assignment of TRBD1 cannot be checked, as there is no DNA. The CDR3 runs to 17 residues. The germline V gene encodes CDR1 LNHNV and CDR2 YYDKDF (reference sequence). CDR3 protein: CATSDFPGGAPGNTIYF.

The CDR3 is CSVKDGISYEQYF. The rearrangement joins TRBV29-1 to TRBJ2-7. The germline V gene has CDR1 SQVTM and CDR2 ANQGSEA. CDR3 size: 13 residues.

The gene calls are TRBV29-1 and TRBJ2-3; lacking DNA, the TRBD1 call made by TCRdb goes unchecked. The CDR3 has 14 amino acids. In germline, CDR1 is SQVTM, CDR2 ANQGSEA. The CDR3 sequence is CSVELGHPTDTQYF.

Here the CDR3 reads CASSLWVNEQFF. The rearrangement links TRBV28 to TRBJ2-1. Germline V gene sequence: CDR1 MDHEN, CDR2 SYDVKM. The CDR3 is made up of 12 amino acids.

The CDR3 loop is CASSQDSAGGPGDTQYF. The chain links TRBV4-3 to TRBJ2-3; TCRdb gives TRBD2 as the D gene, but with no DNA this cannot be confirmed. This CDR3 spans 17 amino acids. The germline V gene encodes CDR1 LGHNA and CDR2 YSLEER.

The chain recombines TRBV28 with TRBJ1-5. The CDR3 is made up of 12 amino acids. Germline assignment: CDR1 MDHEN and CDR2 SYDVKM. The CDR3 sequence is CASSISGQPQHF. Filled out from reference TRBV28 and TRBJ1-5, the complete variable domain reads DVKVTQSSRYLVKRTGEKVFLECVQDMDHENMFWYRQDPGLGLRLIYFSYDVKMKEKGDIPEGYSVSREKKERFSLILESASTNQTSMYLCASSISGQPQHFGDGTRLSIL.

CDR3 sequence reads: CASSRTSGGLYEQYF. This chain connects TRBV9 to TRBJ2-7; TCRdb reports TRBD2, a call that lacks DNA to check it against. The CDR3 spans 15 residues. Germline CDR1 reads SGDLS; CDR2 reads YYNGEE.

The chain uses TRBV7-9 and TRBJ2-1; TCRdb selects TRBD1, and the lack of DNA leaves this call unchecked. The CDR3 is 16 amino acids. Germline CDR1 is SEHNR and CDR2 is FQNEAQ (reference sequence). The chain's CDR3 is CASSQTGGISYNEQFF.

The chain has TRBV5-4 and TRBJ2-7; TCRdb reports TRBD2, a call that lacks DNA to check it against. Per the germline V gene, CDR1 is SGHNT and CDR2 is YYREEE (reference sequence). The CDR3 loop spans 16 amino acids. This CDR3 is CASSLGGRGATGEQYF.

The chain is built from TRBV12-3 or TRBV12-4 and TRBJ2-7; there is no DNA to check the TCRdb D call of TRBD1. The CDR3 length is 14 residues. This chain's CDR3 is CASSPLGQSYEQYF.